This T cell receptor beta chain was retrieved from a study of cytomegalovirus exposure and HLA in healthy donors. Study-wide results and limits: There were a few CMV-associated chains whose specificity for CMV antigens was confirmed in vitro.

With V trimmed by 0 bases and J by 7 bases, 6 bases remained unmatched. CDR1 and CDR2 from the germline V gene are SGHDN and FVKESK. This CDR3 has 15 amino acids. PCR employed 60 Vbeta and 13 Jbeta primers. The data were produced by immunoSEQ multiplex PCR, yet TCRdb's version contains in-frame clones alone and is incomplete. The table includes 190,000 or so clones, roughly four fifths detected once. In regard to this clone: Its antigen remains unidentified.

The chain recombines TRBV14 with TRBJ2-1; 7 bases map to TRBD1. The TCR sequence derives from a man in his fifties in good health and CMV-seronegative. Material: PBMCs. The CDR3 bases are TGTGCCAGCAGCCAAGATCACAGGGGAATAAATGAGCAGTTCTTC. The encoded protein is CASSQDHRGINEQFF.